The 20 T cell receptor beta chains in this list originate from one sample, sequenced in a study of Tregs in tolerant kidney transplant recipients. Repertoires were generated with immunoSEQ multiplex PCR, while TCRdb's copy carries only in-frame clones and drops some. Of 120,000 or so clones in the sample, roughly nine tenths were seen once. Specimen: CD4+ T cells from blood. The receptors were sampled from a human donor in good health.

This clone was seen once. The chain is built from TRBV5-4 and TRBJ2-3, with 7 positions matching TRBD1. There are 16 residues in the CDR3. V gave up 5 bases and J gave up 0 bases; unmatched junction bases: 9. CDR1 and CDR2 (germline): SGHNT, YYREEE (reference sequence). The CDR3 region has the DNA TGTGCCAGCAGTAGGGCAGGGGGTTCTAGCACAGATACGCAGTATTTT. It translates to CASSRAGGSSTDTQYF.

The chain has TRBV18 and TRBJ1-1; D is unresolved. V lost 2 bases, J lost 4 bases, and 32 bases lay in between. The CDR3 runs 21 residues. The germline CDR1 and CDR2 sequences are KGHSH and LQKENI. DNA of the CDR3: TGTGCCAGCTCACCAAAGGAAAGGGTGGGAATTGAGGGTCCTGAGGGCACTGAAGCTTTCTTT. It is translated as CASSPKERVGIEGPEGTEAFF.

This rearrangement joins TRBV19 to TRBJ1-1; 11 nucleotides line up with TRBD1. Trimming removed 8 bases from V and 7 bases from J; junction bases left unmatched: 9. CDR3 size: 14 residues. Per the germline V gene, CDR1 is LNHDA and CDR2 is SQIVND (reference sequence). The CDR3 nucleotides read TGTGCCAGTGGCCGGGACAGGGGGATGGATGAAGCTTTCTTT. Protein: CASGRDRGMDEAFF. The complete variable domain, with remaining parts taken from reference TRBV19 and TRBJ1-1, reads DGGITQSPKYLFRKEGQNVTLSCEQNLNHDAMYWYRQDPGQGLRLIYYSQIVNDFQKGDIAEGYSVSREKKESFPLTVTSAQKNPTAFYLCASGRDRGMDEAFFGQGTRLTVV.

This chain joins TRBV5-1 and TRBJ1-4, with 10 bases identical to TRBD1. The ends lost 5 bases at V and 7 bases at J; junction bases unmatched: 8. CDR3 length: 15 amino acids. The V gene's germline CDR1 is SGHRS and CDR2 YFSETQ. CDR3 coding DNA: TGCGCCAGCAGAGCGGGGACAGGGGTTTCTGAAAAACTGTTTTTT. This encodes CASRAGTGVSEKLFF.

V and J are TRBV7-8 and TRBJ2-7; D possibly uses TRBD1 or TRBD2 (5 bases each). The CDR3 length is 14 residues. The germline gives CDR1 SGHVS, CDR2 FQNEAQ. Between the trimmed V and J ends, which lost 5 bases and 3 bases, there was a span of 14 bases. CDR3 bases: TGTGCCAGCAGCCCCCCCAGGGAGTTCTACGAGCAGTACTTC. Translated: CASSPPREFYEQYF.

In its sample, this clone was seen a few times. The chain combines TRBV11-3 with TRBJ2-1, with 10 bases fitting TRBD2. Germline trimming cut 0 bases from V and 5 bases from J; bases unmatched to any gene: 4. The CDR3 covers 16 residues. Per the germline V gene, CDR1 is SGHNT and CDR2 is YENEEA. CDR3 loop: CASSLEASGGDNEQFF. CDR3 DNA sequence: TGTGCCAGCAGCTTAGAGGCTAGCGGGGGTGACAATGAGCAGTTCTTC. Combining the CDR3 with reference TRBV11-3 and TRBJ2-1 gives the whole variable domain EAGVVQSPRYKIIEKKQPVAFWCNPISGHNTLYWYLQNLGQGPELLIRYENEEAVDDSQLPKDRFSAERLKGVDSTLKIQPAELGDSAVYLCASSLEASGGDNEQFFGPGTRLTVL.

The chain is built from TRBV2 and TRBJ1-5; the match to TRBD1 covers 7 bases. V lost 6 bases to trimming and J lost 6 bases; unmatched junction nucleotides: 8. The CDR3 extends over 14 amino acids. Per the germline V gene, CDR1 is SNHLY and CDR2 is FYNNEI. Written as DNA, the CDR3 is TGTGCCAGCAGCGTGACAGGGTCGAGTCAGCCCCAGCATTTT. This translates into CASSVTGSSQPQHF.

The rearrangement links TRBV6-1 to TRBJ1-2; 9 positions match TRBD1. Germline CDR1 reads MNHNS; CDR2 reads SASEGT. Trimming took 4 bases from V and 5 from J; bases not matched to a gene: 11. CDR3 length: 16 residues. The CDR3 region is CASSAAGTGKGYGYTF. In nucleotides, the CDR3 is TGTGCCAGCAGTGCAGCCGGGACAGGGAAGGGATATGGCTACACCTTC.

The chain carries TRBV9 and TRBJ2-1, with TRBD1 as a possible D gene (6 bases). Trimming stripped 0 bases from V and 2 bases from J, with 9 bases between. Germline V CDR1 and CDR2: SGDLS, YYNGEE. This CDR3 contains 15 residues. CDR3 in DNA: TGTGCCAGCAGCGTAGGGGGGCCACCCTACAATGAGCAGTTCTTC. Translation gives CASSVGGPPYNEQFF.

The chain employs TRBV18 and TRBJ2-7, with TRBD2 matching 14 bases. This CDR3 comprises 18 residues. Germline V lookup: CDR1 KGHSH, CDR2 LQKENI. J lost 0 bases, V lost 2 bases, and 6 bases had no gene match. CDR3 bases: TGTGCCAGCTCACCAGTGGGACTAGCGGGGGCCTCCTCCTACGAGCAGTACTTC. Protein product: CASSPVGLAGASSYEQYF. The full variable domain, rest sourced from reference TRBV18 and TRBJ2-7, is NAGVMQNPRHLVRRRGQEARLRCSPMKGHSHVYWYRQLPEEGLKFMVYLQKENIIDESGMPKERFSAEFPKEGPSILRIQQVVRGDSAAYFCASSPVGLAGASSYEQYFGPGTRLTVT.

A single count supports this clone. The chain couples TRBV18 to TRBJ1-5; tentative D call: TRBD1 (6 bases). The CDR3 covers 15 residues. CDR1 is KGHSH and CDR2 is LQKENI in the germline V gene. V gave up 1 base and J gave up 4 bases, with 11 bases separating them. As DNA, the CDR3 is TGTGCCAGCTCACCACGGCAGGGGATAAATCAGCCCCAGCATTTT. Its protein product is CASSPRQGINQPQHF.

This rearrangement joins TRBV2 to TRBJ2-1; 10 bases fit TRBD2. The CDR3 spans 17 residues. V trimming: 7 bases; J trimming: 6 bases; junction bases outside the gene matches: 15. Looked up from germline, CDR1 is SNHLY and CDR2 is FYNNEI. CDR3 nucleotides: TGTGCCAGCATGAGAGGGCCTAGCGGGAGTAAAGGCAATGAGCAGTTCTTC. It yields the protein CASMRGPSGSKGNEQFF.

V usage is TRBV6-5 and J usage is TRBJ2-5, with TRBD2 matching 9 bases. Germline V gene lookup returns CDR1 MNHEY and CDR2 SVGAGI. CDR3 size: 16 residues. Trimming took 4 bases from V and 5 from J; bases not matched to a gene: 11. CDR3 sequence reads: CASSFPVAGVGETQYF. The CDR3 DNA reads TGTGCCAGCAGTTTCCCAGTAGCGGGAGTAGGGGAGACCCAGTACTTC.

The chain is built from TRBV27 and TRBJ2-3, with D hard to call. From germline, CDR1 is MNHEY and CDR2 SMNVEV (reference sequence). The CDR3 consists of 13 residues. V was pared by 5 bases and J by 2 bases, with 8 bases between. The CDR3 sequence is CASSTPPTDTQYF. The CDR3, as DNA: TGTGCCAGCAGTACCCCGCCCACAGATACGCAGTATTTT.

This sequence joins TRBV5-1 and TRBJ2-2; D call uncertain. Germline CDR1 is SGHRS and CDR2 is YFSETQ. Trimming removed 5 bases from V and 0 bases from J, with 5 bases in between. There are 13 residues in the CDR3. The CDR3 region is CASRSTNTGELFF. DNA for the CDR3: TGCGCCAGCAGGAGTACGAACACCGGGGAGCTGTTTTTT.

This clone was found once. The gene calls are TRBV4-2 and TRBJ2-5, with TRBD2 matching over 11 bases. V shed 4 bases and J 1 base; nucleotides not matched to a gene: 2. CDR1 is LGHNA and CDR2 is YNFKEQ in the germline V gene. The CDR3 is 15 residues long. The CDR3 DNA follows: TGTGCCAGCAGCCTGGGGACTAGCGGCCAAGAGACCCAGTACTTC. Residues: CASSLGTSGQETQYF.

V gene TRBV19 combines with J gene TRBJ1-1, with D possibly TRBD1 on 5 matching bases. CDR1 LNHDA and CDR2 SQIVND come from the germline V gene (reference sequence). The CDR3 covers 15 residues. Trimming cost V 5 bases and J 3 bases, with 16 bases left between them. The CDR3 nucleotides are TGTGCCAGTAGTCCCAGGGAGGGTGCCGACACTGAAGCTTTCTTT. Translated, it gives CASSPREGADTEAFF.

This rearrangement joins TRBV18 to TRBJ2-2; tentative D call: TRBD1 (6 bases). Germline values: CDR1 KGHSH, CDR2 LQKENI. The CDR3 is 15 residues long. V lost 6 bases and J lost 5, with 16 bases in between. CDR3 amino acids: CASSSLVRGTGELFF. As DNA, the CDR3 is TGTGCCAGCTCGTCCCTTGTCAGGGGAACCGGGGAGCTGTTTTTT. The full variable domain, rest sourced from reference TRBV18 and TRBJ2-2, is NAGVMQNPRHLVRRRGQEARLRCSPMKGHSHVYWYRQLPEEGLKFMVYLQKENIIDESGMPKERFSAEFPKEGPSILRIQQVVRGDSAAYFCASSSLVRGTGELFFGEGSRLTVL.

V is TRBV6-6 and J is TRBJ1-1; 7 positions match TRBD1. The junction had 9 bases not matched to a gene; V was cut back by 2 bases and J by 3 bases. CDR1 MNHNY and CDR2 SVGAGI come from the germline V gene (reference sequence). This CDR3 is built from 16 residues. The CDR3 loop is CASSYPSWDRDTEAFF. The CDR3 bases are TGTGCCAGCAGTTACCCAAGTTGGGACAGAGACACTGAAGCTTTCTTT.

The V gene is TRBV10-2, the J gene TRBJ2-3; 8 nucleotides match TRBD1. CDR1 is WSHSY, CDR2 SAAADI, per germline. The CDR3 length is 16 residues. V lost 3 bases to trimming and J lost 4 bases; unmatched junction nucleotides: 9. CDR3: CASSDRARGQADTQYF. CDR3 sequence (DNA): TGCGCCAGCAGTGATAGGGCCAGGGGGCAGGCAGATACGCAGTATTTT.